These 15 T cell receptor beta chains were all obtained from the same sample, sequenced in a study of blood T cell repertoires in COVID-19. The data were produced by immunoSEQ multiplex PCR, yet TCRdb's version contains in-frame clones alone and is incomplete. The sample yields 120,000 to 150,000 clones, more than 65% seen once. Specimen: peripheral blood. All receptors come from a human donor in a cohort sampled during active COVID-19.

The chain recombines TRBV4-2 with TRBJ2-1; 8 bases agree with TRBD2. CDR3 length: 16 amino acids. The germline CDR1 and CDR2 sequences are LGHNA and YNFKEQ. The trim removed 5 bases at V and 2 bases at J, leaving 8 bases unmatched. The CDR3 sequence is CASSNSGGRPYNEQFF. CDR3 DNA: TGTGCCAGCAGCAACAGCGGGGGCCGACCCTACAATGAGCAGTTCTTC.

This clone was counted ten times or more. The chain is built from TRBV9 and TRBJ2-1; TRBD2 matches 8 bases. There are 14 residues in the CDR3. From germline, CDR1 is SGDLS and CDR2 YYNGEE. The V gene end was trimmed by 1 base and the J gene end by 11 bases; junction bases not matched to a gene: 8. CDR3 nucleotide sequence: TGTGCCAGCAGCGTATTGGTAGCGGGGATGCAGCAGTTCTTC. Amino acids: CASSVLVAGMQQFF.

The genes are TRBV24-1 and TRBJ1-5; TRBD1 matches at 7 bases. The CDR3 is 15 amino acids. Germline lookup yields CDR1 KGHDR and CDR2 SFDVKD. V was clipped by 3 bases and J by 9 bases; unmatched bases: 10. This chain's CDR3 is CATSDPRQGTGPQHF. In DNA, the CDR3 is TGTGCCACCAGTGATCCCCGACAGGGCACGGGGCCCCAGCATTTT.

V gene TRBV2 combines with J gene TRBJ1-1; perhaps TRBD1 as D (6 bases). In germline, CDR1 is SNHLY, CDR2 FYNNEI. The V gene lost 2 bases and the J gene lost 3 bases, with 7 bases spanning the gap. The CDR3 contains 13 residues. The CDR3 region has the DNA TGTGCCAGCAGTGAAAGGGGGTACACTGAAGCTTTCTTT. Translating it yields CASSERGYTEAFF.

The V and J genes are TRBV5-1 and TRBJ1-6, with 7 bases that match TRBD1. V was clipped by 4 bases and J by 5 bases; unmatched bases: 9. CDR3 length: 16 amino acids. Germline loops: CDR1 SGHRS, CDR2 YFSETQ. CDR3 sequence: CASSPRSTGNNSPLHF. The CDR3, as DNA: TGCGCCAGCAGCCCCAGATCGACAGGGAATAATTCACCCCTCCACTTT. Full variable domain (remainder filled in from reference TRBV5-1 and TRBJ1-6): KAGVTQTPRYLIKTRGQQVTLSCSPISGHRSVSWYQQTPGQGLQFLFEYFSETQRNKGNFPGRFSGRQFSNSRSEMNVSTLELGDSALYLCASSPRSTGNNSPLHFGNGTRLTVT.

The gene calls are TRBV18 and TRBJ1-5, with D perhaps TRBD1 (6 bases). The V gene's germline CDR1 is KGHSH and CDR2 LQKENI. V was shortened by 3 bases and J by 3 bases, with 15 bases between the two germline ends. CDR3 length: 16 residues. CDR3 in amino acids: CASSPDTGISNQPQHF. CDR3 in DNA: TGTGCCAGCTCACCGGACACAGGGATTTCCAATCAGCCCCAGCATTTT.

The CDR3 loop reads CASKTGRQTEAFF. The CDR3 coding sequence is TGTGCCAGTAAGACAGGGAGGCAGACTGAAGCTTTCTTT. This chain uses TRBV7-2 with TRBJ1-1; 7 bases agree with TRBD1. Germline CDR1 is SGHTA and CDR2 is FQGNSA. The J segment lost 5 bases and the V segment lost 9 bases, leaving 9 bases of the junction unmatched. The CDR3 has 13 amino acids.

The CDR3 DNA reads as TGTGCCAGCAGCCAGGGGGCATCTGGAAACACCATATATTTT. Amino acids: CASSQGASGNTIYF. The V and J genes are TRBV3-1 (or the pseudogene TRBV3-2) and TRBJ1-3, with D possibly matching TRBD1 (6 bases). This CDR3 is 14 amino acids long. Germline CDR1 LGHDT, CDR2 YNNKEL (reference sequence). V was trimmed by 3 bases and J by 1 base, leaving 7 bases between them.

In nucleotides, the CDR3 is TGCGCCAGCAGCTTGGTTGCGGGGGCCTACAATGAGCAGTTCTTC. The encoded protein is CASSLVAGAYNEQFF. The chain links TRBV5-1 to TRBJ2-1, with 7 positions matching TRBD2. CDR1 and CDR2 from the germline V gene are SGHRS and YFSETQ. The CDR3 length is 15 residues. J gave up 2 bases and V 0 bases, and 2 bases lay outside the gene matches.

The chain combines TRBV7-9 with TRBJ2-4; D is perhaps TRBD1 (6 bases). The CDR3 loop spans 17 amino acids. Trimming cost V 5 bases and J 3 bases, with 20 bases left between them. Germline-derived CDR1 and CDR2 are SEHNR and FQNEAQ (reference sequence). CDR3 nucleotides: TGTGCCAGCAGCCCCACTCCCAGGGGAAAGGGCAAAAACATTCAGTACTTC. Amino acid sequence: CASSPTPRGKGKNIQYF.

This clone has just one count. The CDR3 here is CASSLGGLNEKLFF. CDR3 nucleotides: TGTGCCAGCAGCTTAGGAGGGCTTAATGAAAAACTGTTTTTT. The chain has TRBV7-2 and TRBJ1-4, with unresolved D. With 1 base removed from V and 4 bases from J, the gap between germline ends came to 7 bases. Germline CDR1 SGHTA, CDR2 FQGNSA. The CDR3 extends over 14 amino acids.

This clone turned up a few times. The chain uses TRBV5-6 and TRBJ1-4; no clear D. The CDR3 sequence is 16 residues long. V was shortened by 0 bases and J by 0 bases, with 9 bases between the two germline ends. Germline V gives CDR1 SGHDT, CDR2 YYEEEE. CDR3 protein: CASSLVGQATNEKLFF. The CDR3 DNA follows: TGTGCCAGCAGCTTGGTTGGGCAGGCAACTAATGAAAAACTGTTTTTT.

The CDR3, as DNA: TGTGCCATCAGTGAGCCCGGACAGGGAGTGCCTAATGAAAAACTGTTTTTT. This encodes CAISEPGQGVPNEKLFF. The chain has TRBV10-3 and TRBJ1-4; 8 bases fit TRBD1. The CDR3 extends over 17 amino acids. Germline lookup yields CDR1 ENHRY and CDR2 SYGVKD. With V trimmed by 2 bases and J by 3 bases, 8 bases remained unmatched.

The chain links TRBV5-1 to TRBJ2-5, with 10 bases identical to TRBD1. Looked up from germline, CDR1 is SGHRS and CDR2 is YFSETQ. The CDR3 consists of 14 residues. The junction had 7 bases not matched to a gene; V was cut back by 6 bases and J by 5 bases. The CDR3: CASNPGQGFETQYF. CDR3 in DNA: TGCGCCAGCAACCCGGGACAGGGGTTCGAGACCCAGTACTTC.

The V call is TRBV18, the J call TRBJ1-1, with 7 bases fitting TRBD1. This CDR3 region has 15 residues. V gave up 1 base and J gave up 1 base; unmatched junction bases: 3. Germline CDR1 KGHSH, CDR2 LQKENI. CDR3 nucleotide sequence: TGTGCCAGCTCACCACAGGGGGCGTGGAACACTGAAGCTTTCTTT. Residues: CASSPQGAWNTEAFF.